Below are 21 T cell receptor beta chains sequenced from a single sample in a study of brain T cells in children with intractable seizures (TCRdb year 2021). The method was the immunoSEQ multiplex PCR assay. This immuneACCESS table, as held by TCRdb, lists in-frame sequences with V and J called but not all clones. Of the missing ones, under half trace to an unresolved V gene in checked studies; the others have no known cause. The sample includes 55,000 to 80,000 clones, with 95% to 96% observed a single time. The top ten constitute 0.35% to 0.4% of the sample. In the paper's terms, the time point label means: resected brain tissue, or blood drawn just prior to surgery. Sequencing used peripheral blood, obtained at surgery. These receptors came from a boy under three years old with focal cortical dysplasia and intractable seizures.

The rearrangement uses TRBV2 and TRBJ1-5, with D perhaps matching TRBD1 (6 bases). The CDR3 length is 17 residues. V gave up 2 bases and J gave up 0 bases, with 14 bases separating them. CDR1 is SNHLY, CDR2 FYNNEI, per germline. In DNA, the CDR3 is TGTGCCAGCAGTGAAAATCGGGGGCACCTTAGCAATCAGCCCCAGCATTTT. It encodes CASSENRGHLSNQPQHF.

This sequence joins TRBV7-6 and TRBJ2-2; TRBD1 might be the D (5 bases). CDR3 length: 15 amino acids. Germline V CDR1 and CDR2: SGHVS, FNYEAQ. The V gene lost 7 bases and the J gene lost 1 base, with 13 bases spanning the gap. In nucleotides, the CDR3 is TGTGCCAGCATCCGAGATAGGGGGAACACCGGGGAGCTGTTTTTT. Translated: CASIRDRGNTGELFF.

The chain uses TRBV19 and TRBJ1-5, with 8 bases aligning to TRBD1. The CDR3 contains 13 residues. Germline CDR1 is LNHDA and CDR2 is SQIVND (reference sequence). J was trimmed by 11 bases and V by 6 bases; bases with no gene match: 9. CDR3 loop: CASSFVQGASQHF. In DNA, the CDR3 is TGTGCCAGTAGCTTCGTCCAGGGGGCTTCCCAGCATTTT.

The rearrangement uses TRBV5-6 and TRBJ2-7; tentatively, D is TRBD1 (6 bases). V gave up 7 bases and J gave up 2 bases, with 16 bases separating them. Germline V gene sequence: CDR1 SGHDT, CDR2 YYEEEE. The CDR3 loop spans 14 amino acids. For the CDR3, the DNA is TGTGCCAGCGGAAAAGGGGGTTTGCCCTACGAGCAGTACTTC. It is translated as CASGKGGLPYEQYF.

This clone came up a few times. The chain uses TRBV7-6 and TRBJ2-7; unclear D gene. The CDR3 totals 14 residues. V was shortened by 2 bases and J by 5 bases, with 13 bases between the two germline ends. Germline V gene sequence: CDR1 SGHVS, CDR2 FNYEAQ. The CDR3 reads CASSLYTTPNEQYF. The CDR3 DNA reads TGTGCCAGCAGCTTATACACTACCCCTAACGAGCAGTACTTC.

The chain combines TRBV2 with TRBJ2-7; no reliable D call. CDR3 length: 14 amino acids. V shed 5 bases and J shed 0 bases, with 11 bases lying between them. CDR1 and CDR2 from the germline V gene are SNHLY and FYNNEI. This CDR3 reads CASSYYFNSYEQYF. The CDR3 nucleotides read TGTGCCAGCAGTTACTACTTTAACTCCTACGAGCAGTACTTC.

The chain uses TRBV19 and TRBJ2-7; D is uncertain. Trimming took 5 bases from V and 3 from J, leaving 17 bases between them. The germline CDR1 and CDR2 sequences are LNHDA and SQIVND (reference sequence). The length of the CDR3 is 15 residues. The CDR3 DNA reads TGTGCCAGTAGTCCCCGGACGGTACCTTACTACGAGCAGTACTTC. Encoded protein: CASSPRTVPYYEQYF.

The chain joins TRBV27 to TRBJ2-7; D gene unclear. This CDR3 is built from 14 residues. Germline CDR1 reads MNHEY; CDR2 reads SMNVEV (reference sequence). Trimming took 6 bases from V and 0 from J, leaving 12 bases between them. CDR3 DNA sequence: TGTGCCAGCAGCCTGGTGATGGACTCCTACGAGCAGTACTTC. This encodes CASSLVMDSYEQYF.

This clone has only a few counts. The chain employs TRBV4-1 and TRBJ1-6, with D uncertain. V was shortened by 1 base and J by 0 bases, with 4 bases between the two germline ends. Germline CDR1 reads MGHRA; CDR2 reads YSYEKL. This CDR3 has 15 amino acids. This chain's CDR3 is CASSQASSYNSPLHF. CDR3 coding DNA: TGCGCCAGCAGCCAAGCAAGCTCCTATAATTCACCCCTCCACTTT.

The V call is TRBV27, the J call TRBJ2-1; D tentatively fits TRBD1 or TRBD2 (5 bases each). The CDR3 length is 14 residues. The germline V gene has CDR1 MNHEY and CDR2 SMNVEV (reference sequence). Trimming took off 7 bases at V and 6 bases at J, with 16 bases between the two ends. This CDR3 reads CASTDHGTTNEQFF. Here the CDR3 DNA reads TGTGCCAGCACCGACCACGGGACGACCAATGAGCAGTTCTTC.

The CDR3 bases are TGTGCCACCAGTGACAGCGGGGGGGACAATGAGCAGTTCTTC. Amino acid sequence: CATSDSGGDNEQFF. The chain uses TRBV24-1 and TRBJ2-1, with 10 bases matching TRBD2. The ends lost 4 bases at V and 5 bases at J; junction bases unmatched: 1. The CDR3 is made up of 14 amino acids. Germline CDR1 and CDR2: KGHDR and SFDVKD.

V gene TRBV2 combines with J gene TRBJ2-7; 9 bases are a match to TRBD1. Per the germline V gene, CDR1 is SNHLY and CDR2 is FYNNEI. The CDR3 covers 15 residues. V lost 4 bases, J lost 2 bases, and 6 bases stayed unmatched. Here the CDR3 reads CASSVSGTGTYEQYF. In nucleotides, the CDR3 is TGTGCCAGCAGTGTCTCGGGGACAGGGACCTACGAGCAGTACTTC.

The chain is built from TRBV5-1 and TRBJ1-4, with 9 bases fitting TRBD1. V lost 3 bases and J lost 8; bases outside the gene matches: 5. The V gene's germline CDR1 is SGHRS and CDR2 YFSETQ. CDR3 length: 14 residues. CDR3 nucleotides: TGCGCCAGCAGCTGGGACAGGGATGGCGAAAAACTGTTTTTT. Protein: CASSWDRDGEKLFF.

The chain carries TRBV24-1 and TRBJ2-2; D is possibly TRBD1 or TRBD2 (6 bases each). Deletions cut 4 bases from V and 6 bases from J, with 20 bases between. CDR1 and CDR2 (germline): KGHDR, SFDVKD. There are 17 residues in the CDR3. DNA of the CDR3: TGTGCCACCAGTGACCCCCCGGTGTGGGGGGCGTCCGGGGAGCTGTTTTTT. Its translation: CATSDPPVWGASGELFF.

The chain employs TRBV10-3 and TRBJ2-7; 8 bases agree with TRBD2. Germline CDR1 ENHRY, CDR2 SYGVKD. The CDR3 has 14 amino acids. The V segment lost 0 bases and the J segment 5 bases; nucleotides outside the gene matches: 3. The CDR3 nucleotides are TGTGCCATCAGTGAGTCTGGTAGCGGGAACGAGCAGTACTTC. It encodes CAISESGSGNEQYF.

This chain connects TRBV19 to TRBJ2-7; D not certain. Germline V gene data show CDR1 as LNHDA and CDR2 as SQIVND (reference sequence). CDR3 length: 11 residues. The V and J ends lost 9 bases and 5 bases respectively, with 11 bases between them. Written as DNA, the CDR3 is TGTGCCAGCTCAGGACGGAACGAGCAGTACTTC. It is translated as CASSGRNEQYF. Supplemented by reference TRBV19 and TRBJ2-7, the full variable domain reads DGGITQSPKYLFRKEGQNVTLSCEQNLNHDAMYWYRQDPGQGLRLIYYSQIVNDFQKGDIAEGYSVSREKKESFPLTVTSAQKNPTAFYLCASSGRNEQYFGPGTRLTVT.

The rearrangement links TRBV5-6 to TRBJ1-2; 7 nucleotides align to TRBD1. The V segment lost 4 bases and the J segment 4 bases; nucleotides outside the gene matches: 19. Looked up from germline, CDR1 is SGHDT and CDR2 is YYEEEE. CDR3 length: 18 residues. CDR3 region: CASSPSAGGVALGYGYTF. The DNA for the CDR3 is TGTGCCAGCAGCCCATCTGCAGGGGGGGTCGCTCTTGGCTATGGCTACACCTTC.

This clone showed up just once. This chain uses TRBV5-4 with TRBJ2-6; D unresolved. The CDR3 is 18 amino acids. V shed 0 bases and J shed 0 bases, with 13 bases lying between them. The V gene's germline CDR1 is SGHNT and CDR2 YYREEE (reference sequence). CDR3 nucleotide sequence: TGTGCCAGCAGCTTGGATTTCGTCTCCCTCTCTGGGGCCAACGTCCTGACTTTC. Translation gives CASSLDFVSLSGANVLTF.

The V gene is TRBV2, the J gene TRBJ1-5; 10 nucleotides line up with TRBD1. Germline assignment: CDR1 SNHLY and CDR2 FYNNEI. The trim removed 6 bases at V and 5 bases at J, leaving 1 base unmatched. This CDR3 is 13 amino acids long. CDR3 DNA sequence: TGTGCCAGCAGAGGGACAGGGGATCAGCCCCAGCATTTT. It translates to CASRGTGDQPQHF.

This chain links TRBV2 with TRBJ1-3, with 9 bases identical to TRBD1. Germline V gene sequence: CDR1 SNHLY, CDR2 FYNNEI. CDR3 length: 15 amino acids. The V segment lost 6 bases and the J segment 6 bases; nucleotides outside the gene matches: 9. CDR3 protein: CASSQTWTGVNTIYF. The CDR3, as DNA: TGTGCCAGCAGCCAAACGTGGACAGGGGTAAACACCATATATTTT.

The CDR3 protein is CASSGGEQFF. The CDR3 bases are TGTGCCAGCTCCGGGGGGGAGCAGTTCTTC. The J gene is TRBJ2-1, the V gene TRBV18; 7 nucleotides line up with TRBD2. Trimming removed 6 bases from V and 10 bases from J; junction bases left unmatched: 0. Germline V CDR1 and CDR2: KGHSH, LQKENI. This CDR3 contains 10 residues.